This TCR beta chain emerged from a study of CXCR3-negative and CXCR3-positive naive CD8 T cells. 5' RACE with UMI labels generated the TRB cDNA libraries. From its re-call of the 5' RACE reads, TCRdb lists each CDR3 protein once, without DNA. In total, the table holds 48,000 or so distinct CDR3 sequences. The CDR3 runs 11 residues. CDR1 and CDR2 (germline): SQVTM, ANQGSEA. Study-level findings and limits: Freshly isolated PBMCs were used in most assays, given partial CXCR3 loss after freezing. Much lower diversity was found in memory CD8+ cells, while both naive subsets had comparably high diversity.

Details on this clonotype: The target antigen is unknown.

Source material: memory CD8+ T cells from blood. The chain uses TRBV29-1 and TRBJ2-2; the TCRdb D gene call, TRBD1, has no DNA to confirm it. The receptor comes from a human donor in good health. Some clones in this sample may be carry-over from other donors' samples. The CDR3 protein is CSVDRAGELFF.